Listed below are T cell receptor beta chains from one sample, sequenced in a study of regulatory T cells in long-lasting Graves disease. TCRdb reprocessed the multiplex PCR reads with MiXCR, giving one entry per CDR3 protein. The sample carries 600,000 to 850,000 distinct CDR3 sequences, about 30% recorded once. This sample comprised peripheral blood mononuclear cells (PBMCs), obtained when the disease was refractory, from a patient treated with antithyroid drugs. The receptors were gathered from a female donor with Graves disease. Both conserved end residues are part of each CDR3. D genes are given only for firm matches. Size is stated for part of the rows, as once, few or many counts, or as a class when the clone is expanded.

clone size: .; J gene: TRBJ2-7; V gene: TRBV11-3; D gene: TRBD2; CDR3 DNA: TGTGCCAGCAGCTTAGATCTCGGTAGGGGACTATCAAGCTACGAGCAGTACTTC; CDR3 protein: CASSLDLGRGLSSYEQYF
clone size: many; J gene: TRBJ2-5; V gene: TRBV6-1; D gene: .; CDR3 DNA: TGTGCCAGCAGCCCTCTCGGGACATCGCAAGAGACCCAGTACTTC; CDR3 protein: CASSPLGTSQETQYF
clone size: .; J gene: TRBJ2-2; V gene: TRBV15; D gene: .; CDR3 DNA: TGTGCCACCAGCATCCTCGGGGAGGGGGCTCGGACCGGGGAGCTGTTTTTT; CDR3 protein: CATSILGEGARTGELFF
clone size: .; J gene: TRBJ1-3; V gene: TRBV12-3/TRBV12-4; D gene: .; CDR3 DNA: TGTGCCAGCAGTTTATATCCCGGAAACACCATATATTTT; CDR3 protein: CASSLYPGNTIYF
clone size: .; J gene: TRBJ2-5; V gene: TRBV7-9; D gene: .; CDR3 DNA: TGTGCCAGCAGCCCTTGGGGGGGCGAAGAGACCCAGTACTTC; CDR3 protein: CASSPWGGEETQYF
clone size: many; J gene: TRBJ2-5; V gene: TRBV28; D gene: .; CDR3 DNA: TGTGCCAGCAGTTGGGGCCGATGGGAGACCCAGTACTTC; CDR3 protein: CASSWGRWETQYF
clone size: .; J gene: TRBJ2-2; V gene: TRBV6-1; D gene: .; CDR3 DNA: TGTGCCAGCAGTGACATAACAGGGTTCACCGGGGAGCTGTTTTTT; CDR3 protein: CASSDITGFTGELFF
clone size: .; J gene: TRBJ2-7; V gene: TRBV19; D gene: .; CDR3 DNA: TGTGCCAGTAGTATTTTGGAGGGGAGCTCCTACGAGCAGTACTTC; CDR3 protein: CASSILEGSSYEQYF
clone size: few; J gene: TRBJ1-6; V gene: TRBV3-1; D gene: .; CDR3 DNA: TGTGCCAGCAGCCCTCGGACCAATTCACCCCTCCACTTT; CDR3 protein: CASSPRTNSPLHF
clone size: .; J gene: TRBJ2-7; V gene: TRBV5-5; D gene: TRBD1; CDR3 DNA: TGTGCCAGCAGCAGAGGACTGGGACAGGGCTACGAGCAGTACTTC; CDR3 protein: CASSRGLGQGYEQYF
clone size: few; J gene: TRBJ1-3; V gene: TRBV5-4; D gene: .; CDR3 DNA: TGTGCCAGCAGCTTGGGTGGCGACACCATATATTTT; CDR3 protein: CASSLGGDTIYF
clone size: few; J gene: TRBJ2-5; V gene: TRBV11-3; D gene: TRBD1; CDR3 DNA: TGTGCCAGCAGTCAGGGGGCCTGGGAGACCCAGTACTTC; CDR3 protein: CASSQGAWETQYF
clone size: many; J gene: TRBJ2-7; V gene: TRBV6-2/TRBV6-3; D gene: TRBD2; CDR3 DNA: TGTGCCAGCAGTTACGCTGTAACTAGCGGCCCGGGCGAGCAGTACTTC; CDR3 protein: CASSYAVTSGPGEQYF
clone size: .; J gene: TRBJ1-1; V gene: TRBV28; D gene: .; CDR3 DNA: TGTGCCAGCTCACCGACAATGGGGGCGGAGGGCACTGAAGCTTTCTTT; CDR3 protein: CASSPTMGAEGTEAFF
clone size: few; J gene: TRBJ1-1; V gene: TRBV6-1; D gene: .; CDR3 DNA: TGTGCCAGCAGTGAAATGATTTCAGGGTATTCGAACACTGAAGCTTTCTTT; CDR3 protein: CASSEMISGYSNTEAFF
clone size: few; J gene: TRBJ1-3; V gene: TRBV12-3/TRBV12-4; D gene: .; CDR3 DNA: TGTGCCAGCAGTTTAAGGGAGGCTGGAAACACCATATATTTT; CDR3 protein: CASSLREAGNTIYF
clone size: many; J gene: TRBJ1-6; V gene: TRBV11-2; D gene: .; CDR3 DNA: TGTGCCAGCAGCGTCGGGACACATAATTCACCCCTCCACTTT; CDR3 protein: CASSVGTHNSPLHF
clone size: .; J gene: TRBJ2-2; V gene: TRBV12-3/TRBV12-4; D gene: TRBD2; CDR3 DNA: TGTGCCAGCTCACCACCAACTGGCGGACTAGCGGGAGCCGGGGAGCTGTTTTTT; CDR3 protein: CASSPPTGGLAGAGELFF
clone size: many; J gene: TRBJ2-1; V gene: TRBV28; D gene: TRBD2; CDR3 DNA: TGTGCCAGCAGTTTACGGCTAGCGGGTAGAACTGAGCAGTTCTTC; CDR3 protein: CASSLRLAGRTEQFF
clone size: .; J gene: TRBJ1-2; V gene: TRBV6-1; D gene: TRBD1; CDR3 DNA: TGTGCCAGCCGCTTGGGACAGGGAGGGAACTATGGCTACACCTTC; CDR3 protein: CASRLGQGGNYGYTF
clone size: .; J gene: TRBJ2-5; V gene: TRBV30; D gene: TRBD1; CDR3 DNA: TGTGCCTGGAGTAGGACAGGGCAAGAGACCCAGTACTTC; CDR3 protein: CAWSRTGQETQYF
clone size: few; J gene: TRBJ1-1; V gene: TRBV6-1; D gene: .; CDR3 DNA: TGTGCCAGCACCAAGACGGTAATGAACACTGAAGCTTTCTTT; CDR3 protein: CASTKTVMNTEAFF
clone size: many; J gene: TRBJ2-2; V gene: TRBV28; D gene: .; CDR3 DNA: TGTGCCAGCAGTTTTGGTGATACCGGGGAGCTGTTTTTT; CDR3 protein: CASSFGDTGELFF
clone size: few; J gene: TRBJ2-7; V gene: TRBV11-2; D gene: .; CDR3 DNA: TGTGCCAGCAGTCGCGGGACTCATAGCTCCTACGAGCAGTACTTC; CDR3 protein: CASSRGTHSSYEQYF
clone size: many; J gene: TRBJ1-5; V gene: TRBV6-1; D gene: .; CDR3 DNA: TGTGCCAGCATTGAACCGACAGGAGGCAATCAGCCCCAGCATTTT; CDR3 protein: CASIEPTGGNQPQHF
clone size: .; J gene: TRBJ1-1; V gene: TRBV5-1; D gene: .; CDR3 DNA: TGCGCCAGCAGCTTGGCCATAGGTGAAGCTTTCTTT; CDR3 protein: CASSLAIGEAFF
clone size: few; J gene: TRBJ2-5; V gene: TRBV15; D gene: TRBD1; CDR3 DNA: TGTGCCACCAGCAGAGATTCCACAGGGGGCGGGGAGACCCAGTACTTC; CDR3 protein: CATSRDSTGGGETQYF
clone size: .; J gene: TRBJ1-5; V gene: TRBV6-1; D gene: TRBD1; CDR3 DNA: TGTGCCAGCCGGGGACAGGGCAGCAATCAGCCCCAGCATTTT; CDR3 protein: CASRGQGSNQPQHF